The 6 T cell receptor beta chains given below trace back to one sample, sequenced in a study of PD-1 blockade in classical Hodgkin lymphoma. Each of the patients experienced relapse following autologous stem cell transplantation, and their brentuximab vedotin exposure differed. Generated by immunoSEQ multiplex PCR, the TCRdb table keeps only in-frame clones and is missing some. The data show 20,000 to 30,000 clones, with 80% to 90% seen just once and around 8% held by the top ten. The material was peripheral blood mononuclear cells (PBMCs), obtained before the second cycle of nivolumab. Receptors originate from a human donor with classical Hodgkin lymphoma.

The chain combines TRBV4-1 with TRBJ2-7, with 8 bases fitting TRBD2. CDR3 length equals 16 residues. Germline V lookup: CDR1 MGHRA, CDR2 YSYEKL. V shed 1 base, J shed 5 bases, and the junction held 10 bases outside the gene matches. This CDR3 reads CASSQGVFRGGDEQYF. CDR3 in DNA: TGCGCCAGCAGCCAAGGGGTCTTTCGGGGGGGCGACGAGCAGTACTTC.

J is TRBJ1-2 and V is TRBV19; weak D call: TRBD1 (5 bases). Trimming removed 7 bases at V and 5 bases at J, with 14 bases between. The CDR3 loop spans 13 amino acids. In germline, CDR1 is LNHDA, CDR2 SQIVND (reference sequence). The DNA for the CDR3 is TGTGCCAGTACCCCCGGGACCGTATATGGCTACACCTTC. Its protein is CASTPGTVYGYTF.

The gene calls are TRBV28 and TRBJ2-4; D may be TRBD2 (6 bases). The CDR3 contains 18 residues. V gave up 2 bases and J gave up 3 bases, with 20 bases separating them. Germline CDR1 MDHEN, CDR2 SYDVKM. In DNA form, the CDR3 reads TGTGCCAGCAGTTTACCAAGAGAGGGGACGGGGGACAAAAACATTCAGTACTTC. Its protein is CASSLPREGTGDKNIQYF. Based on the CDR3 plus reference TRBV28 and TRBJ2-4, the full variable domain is DVKVTQSSRYLVKRTGEKVFLECVQDMDHENMFWYRQDPGLGLRLIYFSYDVKMKEKGDIPEGYSVSREKKERFSLILESASTNQTSMYLCASSLPREGTGDKNIQYFGAGTRLSVL.

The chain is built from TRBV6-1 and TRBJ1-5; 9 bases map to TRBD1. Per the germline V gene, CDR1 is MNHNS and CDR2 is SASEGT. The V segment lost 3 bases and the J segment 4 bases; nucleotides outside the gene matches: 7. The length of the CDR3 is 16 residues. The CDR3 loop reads CASSDRGQGWNQPQHF. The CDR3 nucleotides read TGTGCCAGCAGTGATAGGGGACAGGGTTGGAATCAGCCCCAGCATTTT.

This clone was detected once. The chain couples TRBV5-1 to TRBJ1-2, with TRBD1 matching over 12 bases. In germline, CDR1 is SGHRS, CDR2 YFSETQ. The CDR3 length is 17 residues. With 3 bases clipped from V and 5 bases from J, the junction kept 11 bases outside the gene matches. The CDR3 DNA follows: TGCGCCAGCAGCTCCCGGGACAGGGGGCTTTCGAATTATGGCTACACCTTC. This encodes CASSSRDRGLSNYGYTF.

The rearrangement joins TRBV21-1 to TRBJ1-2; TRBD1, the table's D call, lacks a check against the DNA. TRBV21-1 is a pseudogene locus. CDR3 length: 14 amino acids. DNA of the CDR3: TGTGCCAGCAGCAAAGTAGAACAGCCCTATGGCTACACCTTC. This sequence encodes CASSKVEQPYGYTF.